This TCR beta chain was sequenced in a study of blood T cells in healthy people across ages (dated by TCRdb to about 2015). For the wider study: In model experiments, template switching captured roughly one uniquely barcoded TCR beta cDNA molecule for every two T cells. The study measured age-related changes in TCR beta repertoire diversity using deep sequencing normalized with unique cDNA molecular identifiers. The donors were split into four age groups: young (average around 15 years), middle-aged (39), aged (roughly 60) and long-lived (roughly 86). To avoid experimental bias, donors of different ages were distributed randomly across sequencing lanes. The study analyzed two additional independent replicas of 1 million unique cDNA reads from the same blood draw for two donors, one aged 18 to 29 and one aged 80 or older. Overall results and qualifications from the work: Because donor CMV infection status was unknown, age-related changes in expanded clonotypes were potentially confounded. Compared with the aged group, the long-lived group had more naive CD4+ T cells, fewer expanded clones and increased TCR diversity, a pattern suggesting age selection. Conclusive comparison of naive and antigen-experienced compartments was prevented by the profiling of bulk unsorted PBMCs. Observed TCR beta diversity correlated strongly with the percentage of naive T cells measured by flow cytometry. Estimates of total diversity based on one million sequenced T cells were considered lower bounds and underestimates. Observed TCR beta diversity per million T cells fell roughly linearly with age, and a significant reduction was already apparent by age about 36.

The donors were a few dozen Caucasian individuals from Russia, aged roughly 6 to 100 years, who were systemically healthy. About 10 milliliters of peripheral blood were collected from each donor into EDTA-treated Vacutainer tubes. Ficoll-Paque density-gradient centrifugation was used to isolate PBMCs, with at least 7 million obtained per sample. Total RNA was extracted from PBMCs with Trizol reagent, with at least 5 micrograms obtained per sample. Naive CD45RAhigh/CD27high T cell percentages were measured by flow cytometry on a PBMC aliquot from every donor. The library was generated by 5' RACE. Sequenced using an Illumina HiSeq 2500. A second PCR of roughly 7 to 12 cycles was run with a J-beta primer mix and a sample-barcoded 5' primer. Each TCR beta cDNA molecule received a unique molecular identifier from a template-switch 5' adaptor carrying 12 random nucleotides. At least 2.5 million CDR3-containing paired-end reads were obtained from each sample. First-strand cDNA synthesis was performed from all RNA using the Mint cDNA synthesis kit, with priming by a TRBC-specific oligonucleotide. After uracil-DNA glycosylase treatment, a first 18-cycle PCR used universal primers M1SS and BC2_uni_R on all cDNA. For the original study's pipeline: Normalization of each sample was performed by random selection of 1 million high-quality reads, each carrying a distinct molecular identifier. Instead of being binned into consensus sequences, reads with shared molecular identifiers were discarded. CDR3 identification, clonotype clustering and error correction used MiTCR with a Q25 quality threshold and the strictest error-elimination algorithm. A nonparametric unseen species model with Euler transformation was used to estimate lower-bound total TCR beta diversity. TCRdb's own reprocessing of the public reads used fastp at Q25 and MiXCR and kept productive beta chains. Each CDR3 protein appears once, grouped with its most common genes and DNA. None of the V and J calls come from the authors' own analysis; TCRdb made them. This sample has hundreds of thousands of distinct CDR3 sequences in its table, and roughly 60% of those were observed once. Around 20% of the sample goes to the ten largest clones.

This clonotype was counted between two and nine times. The clone's antigen remains unknown. It has no much larger one-base neighbor in the sample; base qualities were not kept. The sample comprised blood. This TCR was sampled from a man younger than 40 in good health.

Here is the DNA: TGTGCCAGCAGCCAAGATGGCCGGGACAATGAGCAGTTCTTC. Translated, this is CASSQDGRDNEQFF. The sequence is built from TRBV4-2 and TRBJ2-1; too little of a D gene remains to name it. There are 14 amino acids in the CDR3, from cysteine to phenylalanine inclusive. Of all the DNA, just the CDR3 is kept, 42 bases in frame from base 1. V and J are truncated by 0 bases and 5 bases respectively, leaving an intervening sequence of 8 bases. For CDR1 and CDR2, the germline V gene lists LGHNA and YNFKEQ.